This TCR beta chain was captured in a study of a mutant IDH1 vaccine in newly diagnosed glioma. Data came from immunoSEQ multiplex PCR; TCRdb stores just in-frame clones and leaves some out. The repertoire holds 50,000 to 75,000 clones, with 60% to 75% as singletons. As regards this clone: The antigen is not known.

From germline, CDR1 is MNHNY and CDR2 SVGAGI (reference sequence). The trim removed 11 bases at V and 5 bases at J, leaving 4 bases unmatched. CDR3 length equals 11 residues. The time point denotes: week 35, safety follow-up. Vaccine doses each comprised 300 ug of mutant IDH1 20-mer peptide, with topical imiquimod. The receptor's source is a man aged 45-65 years with glioma. The sequences come from PBMCs, collected from a glioma patient whose treatment included an IDH1 peptide vaccine. This chain links TRBV6-6 with TRBJ2-5; 8 bases map to TRBD2. CDR3: CAASSGETQYF. As DNA, the CDR3 is TGTGCCGCCTCTAGCGGGGAGACCCAGTACTTC.